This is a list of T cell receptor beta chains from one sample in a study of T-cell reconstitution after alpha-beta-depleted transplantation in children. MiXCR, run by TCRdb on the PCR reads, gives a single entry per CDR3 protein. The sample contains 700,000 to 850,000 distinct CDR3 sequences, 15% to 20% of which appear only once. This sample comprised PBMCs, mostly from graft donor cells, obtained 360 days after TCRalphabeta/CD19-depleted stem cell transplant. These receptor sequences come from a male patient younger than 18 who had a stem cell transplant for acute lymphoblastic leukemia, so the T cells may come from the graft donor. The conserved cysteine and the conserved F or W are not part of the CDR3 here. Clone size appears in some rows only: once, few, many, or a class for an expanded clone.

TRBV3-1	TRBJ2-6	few	ASSHGTGITSGANVLT
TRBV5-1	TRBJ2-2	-	ASRLRGRDTGELF
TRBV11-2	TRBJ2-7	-	ASSLDRGTHEQY
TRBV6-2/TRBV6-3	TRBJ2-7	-	ASFPTPGQPNEQY
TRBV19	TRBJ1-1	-	ASSIVTGGAVAF
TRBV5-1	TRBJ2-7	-	ASSLWDFNYEQY
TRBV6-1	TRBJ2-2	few	ASRRQRTSANTGELF
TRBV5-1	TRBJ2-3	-	ASSPWTSPDTQY
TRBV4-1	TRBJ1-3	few	ASSHLRNTIY
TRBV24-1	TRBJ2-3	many	ATSDFSGRAVDTQY
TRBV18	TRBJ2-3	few	ASSLPGTEKDTQY
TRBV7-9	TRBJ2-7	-	ASSLFPSVPYEQY
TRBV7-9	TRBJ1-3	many	ASSSGATGNTIY
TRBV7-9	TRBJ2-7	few	ASTPTRWTSGKYEQY
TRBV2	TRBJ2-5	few	ASSEGQGEGETQY
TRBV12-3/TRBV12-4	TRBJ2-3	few	ASTGTSGLTDTQY
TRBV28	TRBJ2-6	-	ASSFLTGAPPSGANVLT
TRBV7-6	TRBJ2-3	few	ASSHGPGVEADTQY
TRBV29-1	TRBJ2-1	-	SVRPTGIANEQF
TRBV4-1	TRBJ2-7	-	ASSRIPGTGVWEQY
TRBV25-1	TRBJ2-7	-	ASSDSEPPYEQY
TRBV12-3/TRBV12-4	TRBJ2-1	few	ASSGTGLAGSNEQF
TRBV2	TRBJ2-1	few	ATSPGSSFYNEQF
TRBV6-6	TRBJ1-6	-	ASSFRVQRAVYNSPLH
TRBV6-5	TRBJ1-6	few	ASSYSKYRGSGSPLH
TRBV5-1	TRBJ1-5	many	ASSTTRGANQPQH
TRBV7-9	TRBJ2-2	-	ASSLEPGGTGELF
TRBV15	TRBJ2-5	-	ATSREISGRQETQY
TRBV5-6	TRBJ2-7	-	ASRRGWTGFSYEQY
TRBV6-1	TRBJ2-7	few	ASSTPGRLPYEQY
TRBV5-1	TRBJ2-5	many	ASSSGVRARGETQY
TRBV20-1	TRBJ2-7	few	SATSSSRGSYEQY
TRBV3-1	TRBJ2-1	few	ASSTPERLAGKEQF
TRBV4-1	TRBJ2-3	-	ASSPGTSGRASTDTQY
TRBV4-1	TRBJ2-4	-	ASSQVPRGPAKNIQY
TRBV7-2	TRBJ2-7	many	ASSMDRVTHYEQY
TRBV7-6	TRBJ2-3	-	ASSSGSSGRVGTDTQY
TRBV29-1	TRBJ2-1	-	SVEARLAGGGEQF
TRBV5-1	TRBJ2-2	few	ASSSLGGTSGNTGELF
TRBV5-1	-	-	ASSLVLASGSYEQF
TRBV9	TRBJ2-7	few	ASSFFSGSHYEQY
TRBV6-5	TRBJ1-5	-	ASSHSTGNQPQH
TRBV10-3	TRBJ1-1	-	AISESVRALNTEAF
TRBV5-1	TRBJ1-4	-	ASSFWPRDGNEKLF
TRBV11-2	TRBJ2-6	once	ASSLESMRGPSSGANVLT
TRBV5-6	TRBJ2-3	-	ASSEVEGTLPDTQY
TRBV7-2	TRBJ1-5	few	ASSLRVGLNQPQH
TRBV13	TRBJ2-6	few	ASSGKSPFISGANVLT
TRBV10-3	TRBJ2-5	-	AISGGVAETQY
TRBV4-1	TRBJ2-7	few	ASTRDYSYEQY
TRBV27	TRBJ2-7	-	ASSLPFTTGKGYEQY
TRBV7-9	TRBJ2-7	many	ASSLQSPGVIYEQY
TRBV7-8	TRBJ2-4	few	ASSFRAATAKNIQY
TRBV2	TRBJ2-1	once	ASSSATSGNEQF
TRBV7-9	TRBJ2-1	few	ASSSRGGRYNEQF
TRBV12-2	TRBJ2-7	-	ASRLARDPIYEQY
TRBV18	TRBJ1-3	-	ASSPPTGLRQSGNTIY
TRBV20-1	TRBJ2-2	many	SAKSAGELF
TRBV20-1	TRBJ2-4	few	SARVGTSVSPIQY
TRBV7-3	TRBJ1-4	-	ASSLGGGQGEKLF